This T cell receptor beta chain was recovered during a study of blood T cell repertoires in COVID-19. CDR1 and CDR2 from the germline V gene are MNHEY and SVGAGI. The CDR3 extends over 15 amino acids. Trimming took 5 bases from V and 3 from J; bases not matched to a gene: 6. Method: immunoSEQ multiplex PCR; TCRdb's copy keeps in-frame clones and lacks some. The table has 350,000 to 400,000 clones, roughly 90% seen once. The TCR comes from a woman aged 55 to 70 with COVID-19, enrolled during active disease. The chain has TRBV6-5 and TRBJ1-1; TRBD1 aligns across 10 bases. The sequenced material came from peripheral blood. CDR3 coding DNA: TGTGCCAGCAGTCGACAGGGGGCAGGGTACACTGAAGCTTTCTTT. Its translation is CASSRQGAGYTEAFF.